This passage covers 16 T cell receptor beta chains from one sample sequenced in a study of shared clonotypes between healthy human individuals. This table comes from immunoSEQ multiplex PCR, and its TCRdb copy is limited to in-frame clones, with some not included. The sample shows some 2,000,000 clones, roughly 95% of them seen only once. Sequencing input: naive CD4+ T cells sorted from blood. Noted subset: CD45RA+ positively selected. Receptor source: a young man in good health.

The V call is TRBV30, the J call TRBJ2-7; weak D call: TRBD2 (5 bases). V was cut by 2 bases and J by 4 bases, with 27 bases left in between. This CDR3 is 18 amino acids long. Germline V gene sequence: CDR1 GTSNPN, CDR2 SVGIG (reference sequence). Written as DNA, the CDR3 is TGTGCCTGGAGTTCGAGCCTAGCTCGACTGAAAAAGACATACGAGCAGTACTTC. Its protein is CAWSSSLARLKKTYEQYF.

This clone was observed a single time. Other nucleotide sequences from this sample produce the same CDR3. The J gene is TRBJ2-7, the V gene TRBV27, with D possibly being TRBD1 (6 bases). The CDR3 is 14 amino acids. Trimming removed 2 bases from V and 2 bases from J, with 10 bases in between. Germline V gives CDR1 MNHEY, CDR2 SMNVEV (reference sequence). CDR3 in amino acids: CASSLGRGPYEQYF. CDR3 coding DNA: TGTGCCAGCAGTTTAGGCAGGGGTCCCTACGAGCAGTACTTC.

The V call is TRBV6-5, the J call TRBJ2-7; D might be TRBD2 (5 bases). Trimming cost V 6 bases and J 2 bases, with 17 bases left between them. CDR1 MNHEY and CDR2 SVGAGI come from the germline V gene. The CDR3 has 15 residues. CDR3 residues: CASSQTGVGPYEQYF. CDR3 DNA: TGTGCCAGCAGCCAGACCGGGGTCGGCCCCTACGAGCAGTACTTC.

The chain couples TRBV7-6 to TRBJ2-1; TRBD1 aligns across 7 bases. V lost 4 bases, J lost 0 bases, and 6 bases stayed unmatched. Germline V gene data show CDR1 as SGHVS and CDR2 as FNYEAQ. The CDR3 totals 16 residues. The chain's CDR3 is CASSSGSGGSYNEQFF. CDR3 nucleotides: TGTGCCAGCAGCTCCGGGTCAGGGGGCTCCTACAATGAGCAGTTCTTC.

This clone is a singleton in its sample. This sequence joins TRBV11-3 and TRBJ2-3, with D hard to call. Germline assignment: CDR1 SGHNT and CDR2 YENEEA. V gave up 5 bases and J gave up 3 bases, with 9 bases separating them. The CDR3 consists of 13 residues. Here the CDR3 reads CASSQRVTDTQYF. In nucleotides, the CDR3 is TGTGCCAGCAGCCAAAGGGTTACAGATACGCAGTATTTT.

The chain links TRBV5-4 to TRBJ2-2, with D possibly being TRBD2 (5 bases). Trimming left V 4 bases short and J 0 bases short, with 16 bases between. There are 17 residues in the CDR3. Per germline, CDR1 SGHNT and CDR2 YYREEE (reference sequence). CDR3 amino acids: CASSPAPGSANTGELFF. CDR3 nucleotides: TGTGCCAGCAGCCCCGCCCCGGGATCCGCGAACACCGGGGAGCTGTTTTTT.

The chain links TRBV19 to TRBJ1-4; D gene ambiguous. Trimming took off 6 bases at V and 0 bases at J, with 5 bases between the two ends. Germline CDR1 and CDR2: LNHDA and SQIVND (reference sequence). This CDR3 is built from 13 residues. CDR3 sequence: CASRSTTNEKLFF. CDR3 in DNA: TGTGCCAGTAGAAGTACAACTAATGAAAAACTGTTTTTT.

The V and J genes are TRBV11-3 and TRBJ2-3; no reliable D call. Trimming cost V 2 bases and J 4 bases, with 7 bases left between them. Germline CDR1 is SGHNT and CDR2 is YENEEA. This CDR3 comprises 13 residues. CDR3 sequence reads: CASSLSRSDTQYF. DNA of the CDR3: TGTGCCAGCAGCTTATCCCGGTCAGATACGCAGTATTTT.

The chain employs TRBV10-3 and TRBJ1-6; D is uncertain. The CDR3 covers 13 residues. Per the germline V gene, CDR1 is ENHRY and CDR2 is SYGVKD. V lost 6 bases and J lost 8, with 11 bases in between. The CDR3 sequence is CAISPSLDSPLHF. For the CDR3, the DNA is TGTGCCATCAGCCCGTCCCTAGATTCACCCCTCCACTTT.

This rearrangement joins TRBV18 to TRBJ1-4; no definite D call. There are 18 residues in the CDR3. Trimming shortened V by 3 bases and J by 0 bases, and 17 bases separated the two germline ends. CDR1 and CDR2 (germline): KGHSH, LQKENI. The CDR3 coding sequence is TGTGCCAGCTCACCGTACCCCGCATATGGGACAACTAATGAAAAACTGTTTTTT. It encodes CASSPYPAYGTTNEKLFF.

This clone was seen only once. Other DNA sequences from this sample encode an identical CDR3 as well. The chain combines TRBV5-1 with TRBJ2-7; D unclear. Between the trimmed V and J ends, which lost 1 base and 3 bases, there was a span of 5 bases. CDR1 and CDR2 (germline): SGHRS, YFSETQ. This CDR3 region has 12 residues. The CDR3 nucleotides read TGCGCCAGCAGCTTGAATGGCTACGAGCAGTACTTC. Its protein product is CASSLNGYEQYF.

CDR3 DNA sequence: TGTGCCAGCAGCTTCGGGGCTTGGAGCTCCTACGAGCAGTACTTC. Encoded protein: CASSFGAWSSYEQYF. This rearrangement joins TRBV5-4 to TRBJ2-7; D is perhaps TRBD1 or TRBD2 (5 bases each). This CDR3 has 15 amino acids. The germline V gene encodes CDR1 SGHNT and CDR2 YYREEE (reference sequence). The V end lost 2 bases, the J end lost 0 bases, and 12 bases lay between the germline ends.

The chain employs TRBV30 and TRBJ1-5, with 7 bases matching TRBD1. Unmatched junction bases numbered 9, after V lost 0 bases and J lost 4 bases. The CDR3 contains 16 residues. The germline V gene encodes CDR1 GTSNPN and CDR2 SVGIG (reference sequence). The CDR3 loop is CAWSVDGRRGNQPQHF. The DNA of the CDR3 is TGTGCCTGGAGTGTGGATGGTCGCAGGGGGAATCAGCCCCAGCATTTT.

This rearrangement joins TRBV6-1 to TRBJ1-1; a possible D gene is TRBD1 (5 bases). The CDR3 extends over 13 amino acids. With 6 bases removed from V and 1 base from J, the gap between germline ends came to 9 bases. The germline V gene has CDR1 MNHNS and CDR2 SASEGT. The CDR3 coding sequence is TGTGCCAGCAGCCCCCAGGGGAACACTGAAGCTTTCTTT. Amino acid sequence: CASSPQGNTEAFF.

This clone has just one count. The chain combines TRBV9 with TRBJ2-3; 8 bases align to TRBD1. With V trimmed by 4 bases and J by 0 bases, 10 bases remained unmatched. Germline CDR1 is SGDLS and CDR2 is YYNGEE. This CDR3 spans 17 amino acids. CDR3 sequence (DNA): TGTGCCAGCAGCACCCACCGACAGGGGCTTAGCACAGATACGCAGTATTTT. Translating it yields CASSTHRQGLSTDTQYF.

The J gene is TRBJ1-2, the V gene TRBV5-1; TRBD1 matches 9 bases. The CDR3 totals 16 residues. After removal of 2 bases from V and 0 bases from J, the junction contained 5 bases not matched to a gene. Germline lookup yields CDR1 SGHRS and CDR2 YFSETQ. CDR3 in amino acids: CASSLGTGKSNYGYTF. The CDR3 DNA reads TGCGCCAGCAGCTTAGGGACAGGGAAGTCTAACTATGGCTACACCTTC.